These 6 T cell receptor beta chains originate from one sample sequenced in a study of technical replicates of blood from a handful of donors (dated by TCRdb to about 2017). Library construction relied on the immunoSEQ multiplex PCR assay. TCRdb took over this immuneACCESS table, retaining in-frame rearrangements with V and J assigned. Such tables are incomplete; in checked studies, under half of the missing clones stem from an unresolved V gene, and the remainder is unexplained. This sample is represented by tens of thousands of clones; roughly 93% of them were singletons. The ten top clones hold approximately 0.4% of the sample. The material sequenced was T cells isolated from PBMCs. The receptors shown here come from a human donor in good health.

This chain joins TRBV15 and TRBJ1-5, with 8 bases that match TRBD1. The CDR3 totals 16 residues. The V gene's germline CDR1 is LNHNV and CDR2 YYDKDF (reference sequence). Losses at the gene ends were 4 bases for V and 5 bases for J; bases not matched to a gene: 10. DNA for the CDR3: TGTGCCACCAGCATCCGGACAGGGCTTAGTGATCAGCCCCAGCATTTT. Protein sequence: CATSIRTGLSDQPQHF.

V is TRBV4-2 and J is TRBJ2-1; 14 bases match TRBD2. From germline, CDR1 is LGHNA and CDR2 YNFKEQ. CDR3 length: 15 amino acids. J lost 7 bases, V lost 3 bases, and 2 bases had no gene match. CDR3 loop: CASSQGLAGVNEQFF. CDR3 sequence (DNA): TGTGCCAGCAGCCAGGGACTAGCGGGAGTTAATGAGCAGTTCTTC.

The rearrangement links TRBV10-3 to TRBJ2-3, with D possibly being TRBD1 (6 bases). CDR3 length equals 15 residues. Germline lookup yields CDR1 ENHRY and CDR2 SYGVKD. Trimming took 5 bases from V and 2 from J, leaving 14 bases between them. CDR3 in DNA: TGTGCCATCAGTCTAACAGGGTCCACCACAGATACGCAGTATTTT. It encodes CAISLTGSTTDTQYF.

This chain joins TRBV5-6 and TRBJ2-7; no clear D gene. The CDR3 extends over 13 amino acids. Trimming removed 5 bases from V and 1 base from J, with 10 bases in between. From germline, CDR1 is SGHDT and CDR2 YYEEEE. CDR3 sequence reads: CASRTRNSYEQYF. The CDR3 DNA follows: TGTGCCAGCAGGACACGGAATTCCTACGAGCAGTACTTC.

The chain combines TRBV29-1 with TRBJ1-1, with D unresolved. The CDR3 is 13 residues long. Germline CDR1 is SQVTM and CDR2 is ANQGSEA. Trimming took off 8 bases at V and 2 bases at J, with 15 bases between the two ends. The chain's CDR3 is CSSSPRLNTEAFF. The CDR3 DNA follows: TGCAGCTCATCGCCAAGACTAAACACTGAAGCTTTCTTT.

The rearrangement links TRBV10-2 to TRBJ1-2; D perhaps matches TRBD1 (6 bases). CDR1 is WSHSY, CDR2 SAAADI, per germline. Trimming stripped 6 bases from V and 4 bases from J, with 18 bases between. The CDR3 runs to 15 residues. The CDR3 DNA reads as TGCGCCAGCAGCCTCAGGGGTTTTGGGTCCTATGGCTACACCTTC. Its translation is CASSLRGFGSYGYTF.